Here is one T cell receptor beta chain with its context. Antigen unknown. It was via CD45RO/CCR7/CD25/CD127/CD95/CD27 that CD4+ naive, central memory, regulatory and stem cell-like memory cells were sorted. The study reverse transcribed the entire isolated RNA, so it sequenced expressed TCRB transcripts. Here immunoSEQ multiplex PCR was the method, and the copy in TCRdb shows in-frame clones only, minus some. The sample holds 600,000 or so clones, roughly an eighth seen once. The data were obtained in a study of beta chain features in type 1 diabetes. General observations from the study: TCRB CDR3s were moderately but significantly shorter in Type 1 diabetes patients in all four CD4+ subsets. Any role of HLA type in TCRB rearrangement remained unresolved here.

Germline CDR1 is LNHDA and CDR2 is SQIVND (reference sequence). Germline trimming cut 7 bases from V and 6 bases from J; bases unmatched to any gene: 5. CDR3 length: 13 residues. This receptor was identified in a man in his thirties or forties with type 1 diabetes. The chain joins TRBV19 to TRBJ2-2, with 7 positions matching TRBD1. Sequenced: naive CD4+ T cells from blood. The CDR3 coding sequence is TGTGCCAGTAAACGGCAGGGGGCCGGGGAGCTGTTTTTT. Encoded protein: CASKRQGAGELFF.